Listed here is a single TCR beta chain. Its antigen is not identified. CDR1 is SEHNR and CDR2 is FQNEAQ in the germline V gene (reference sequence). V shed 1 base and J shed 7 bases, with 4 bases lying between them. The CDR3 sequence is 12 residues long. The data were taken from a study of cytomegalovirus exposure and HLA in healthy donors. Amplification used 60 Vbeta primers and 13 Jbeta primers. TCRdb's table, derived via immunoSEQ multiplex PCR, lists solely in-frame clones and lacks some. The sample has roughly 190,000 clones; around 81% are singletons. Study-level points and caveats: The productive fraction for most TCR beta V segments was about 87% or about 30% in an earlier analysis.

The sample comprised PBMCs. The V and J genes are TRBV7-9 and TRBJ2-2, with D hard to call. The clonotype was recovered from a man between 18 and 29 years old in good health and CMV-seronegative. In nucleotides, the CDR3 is TGTGCCAGCAGCTTAGTGAGCGGGGAGCTGTTTTTT. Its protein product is CASSLVSGELFF.